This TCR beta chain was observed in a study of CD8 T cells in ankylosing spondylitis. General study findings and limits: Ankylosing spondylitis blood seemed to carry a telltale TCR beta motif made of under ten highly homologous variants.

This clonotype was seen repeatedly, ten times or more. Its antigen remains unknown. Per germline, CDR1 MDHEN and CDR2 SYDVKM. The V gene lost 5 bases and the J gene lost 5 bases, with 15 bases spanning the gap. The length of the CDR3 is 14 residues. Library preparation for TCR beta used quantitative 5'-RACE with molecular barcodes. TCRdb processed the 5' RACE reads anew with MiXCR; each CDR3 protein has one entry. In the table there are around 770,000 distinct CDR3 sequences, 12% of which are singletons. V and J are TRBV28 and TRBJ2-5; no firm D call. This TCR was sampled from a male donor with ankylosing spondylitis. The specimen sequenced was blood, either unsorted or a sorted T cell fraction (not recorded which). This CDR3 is CASSRPRVSETQYF. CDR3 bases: TGTGCCAGCAGTCGGCCACGTGTATCCGAGACCCAGTACTTC. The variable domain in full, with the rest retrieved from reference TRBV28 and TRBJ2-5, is DVKVTQSSRYLVKRTGEKVFLECVQDMDHENMFWYRQDPGLGLRLIYFSYDVKMKEKGDIPEGYSVSREKKERFSLILESASTNQTSMYLCASSRPRVSETQYFGPGTRLLVL.